This T cell receptor beta chain stems from a study of PD-1 blockade in mismatch repair-deficient tumors. The method was immunoSEQ multiplex PCR; TCRdb's version includes in-frame clones alone and lacks a portion of them. The sample has about 100,000 clones; roughly four fifths are singletons. Trimming stripped 4 bases from V and 1 base from J, with 13 bases between. Germline V CDR1 and CDR2: MNHNS, SASEGT. The CDR3 loop spans 15 amino acids. TCRs were sequenced from a few patients responding to pembrolizumab. The table lists this clone with a few counts. As yet, its antigen is unknown. Study results and caveats: Tumor-resident clones, often undetectable pretreatment in blood, expanded then contracted after pembrolizumab.

The sequences come from peripheral blood, collected 35 to 37 weeks after starting pembrolizumab. This sequence joins TRBV6-1 and TRBJ1-1; the D gene is possibly TRBD1 (6 bases). The sequence derives from an adult with mismatch repair-deficient cancer. CDR3 residues: CASSVQGGGNTEAFF. CDR3 nucleotide sequence: TGTGCCAGCAGTGTACAGGGTGGAGGGAACACTGAAGCTTTCTTT.